In its sample, the clone carrying this T cell receptor beta chain was seen once. The antigen is not known. The CDR3 spans 17 residues. The germline gives CDR1 SGDLS, CDR2 YYNGEE. Trimming removed 0 bases at V and 3 bases at J, with 16 bases between. The entry originates in a study of cytomegalovirus exposure and HLA in healthy donors. Study results and limitations: Later analysis associated a missense DCLRE1C variant with TCR beta V- and J-gene trimming. Common viral pathogens (according to a later analysis) appeared linked to several of the most significant clusters. Segments of the TCR beta V type were, in most cases, productive about 87% or about 30% of the time in an earlier analysis. Reported performance of the classifier showed diagnosis of cytomegalovirus status with high specificity and sensitivity.

Primers included in the PCR were 60 Vbeta and 13 Jbeta primers. Sequencing was performed with immunoSEQ multiplex PCR; in TCRdb, only in-frame clones are kept and a portion is missing. The sample has roughly 100,000 clones, more than 60% seen once. This TCR came from a woman aged 45 to 65 in good health and CMV-seropositive. The rearrangement joins TRBV9 to TRBJ1-3; D might be TRBD1 (5 bases). Sequenced input: PBMCs. The CDR3 spells CASSVGTGQGGGNTIYF. The CDR3 DNA sequence: TGTGCCAGCAGCGTAGGAACAGGCCAGGGAGGTGGAAACACCATATATTTT. The entire variable domain, with the rest obtained from reference TRBV9 and TRBJ1-3, is as follows: DSGVTQTPKHLITATGQRVTLRCSPRSGDLSVYWYQQSLDQGLQFLIQYYNGEERAKGNILERFSAQQFPDLHSELNLSSLELGDSALYFCASSVGTGQGGGNTIYFGEGSWLTVV.